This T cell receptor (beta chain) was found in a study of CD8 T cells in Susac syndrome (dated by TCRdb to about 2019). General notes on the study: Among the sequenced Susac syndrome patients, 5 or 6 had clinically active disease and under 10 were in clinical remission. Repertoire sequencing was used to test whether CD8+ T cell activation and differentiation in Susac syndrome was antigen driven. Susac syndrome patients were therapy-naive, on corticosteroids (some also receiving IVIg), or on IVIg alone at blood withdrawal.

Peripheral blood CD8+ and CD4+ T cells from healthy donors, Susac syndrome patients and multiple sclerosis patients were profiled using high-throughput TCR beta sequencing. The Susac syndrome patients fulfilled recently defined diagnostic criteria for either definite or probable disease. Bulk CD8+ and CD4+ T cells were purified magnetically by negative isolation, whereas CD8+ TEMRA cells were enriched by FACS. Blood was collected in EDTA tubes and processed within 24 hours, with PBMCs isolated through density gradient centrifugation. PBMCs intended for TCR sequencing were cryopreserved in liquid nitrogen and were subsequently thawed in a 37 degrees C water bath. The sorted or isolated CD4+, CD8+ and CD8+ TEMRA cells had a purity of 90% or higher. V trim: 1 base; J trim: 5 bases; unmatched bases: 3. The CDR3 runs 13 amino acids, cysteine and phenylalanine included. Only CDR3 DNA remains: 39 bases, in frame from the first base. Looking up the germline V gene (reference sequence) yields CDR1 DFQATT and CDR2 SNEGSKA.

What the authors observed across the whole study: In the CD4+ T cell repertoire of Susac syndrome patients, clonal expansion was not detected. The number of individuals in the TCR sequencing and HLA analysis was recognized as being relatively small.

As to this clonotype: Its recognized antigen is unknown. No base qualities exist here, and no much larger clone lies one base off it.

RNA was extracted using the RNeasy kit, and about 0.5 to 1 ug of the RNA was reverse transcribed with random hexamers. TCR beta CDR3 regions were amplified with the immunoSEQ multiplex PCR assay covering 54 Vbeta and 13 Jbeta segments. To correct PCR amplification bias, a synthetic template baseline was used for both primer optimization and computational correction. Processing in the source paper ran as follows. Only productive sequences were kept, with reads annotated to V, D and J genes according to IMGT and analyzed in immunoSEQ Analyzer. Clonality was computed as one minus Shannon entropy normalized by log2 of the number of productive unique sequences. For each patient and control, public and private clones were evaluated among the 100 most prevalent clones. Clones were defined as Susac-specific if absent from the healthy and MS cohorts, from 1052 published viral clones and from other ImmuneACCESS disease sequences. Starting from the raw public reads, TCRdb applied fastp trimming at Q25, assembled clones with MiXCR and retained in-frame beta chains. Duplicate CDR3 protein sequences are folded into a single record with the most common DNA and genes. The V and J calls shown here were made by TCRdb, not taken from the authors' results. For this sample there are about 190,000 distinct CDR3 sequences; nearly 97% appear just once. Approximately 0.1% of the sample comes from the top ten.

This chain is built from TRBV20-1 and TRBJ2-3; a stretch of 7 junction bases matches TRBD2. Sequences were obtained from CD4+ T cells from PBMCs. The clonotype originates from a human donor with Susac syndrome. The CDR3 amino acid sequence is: CSARAGGLDTQYF. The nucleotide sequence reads TGCAGTGCTAGAGCGGGGGGTTTAGATACGCAGTATTTT.